Shown below are 26 T cell receptor beta chains from a single sample sequenced in a study of blood T cell repertoires in COVID-19. Repertoires were generated with immunoSEQ multiplex PCR, while TCRdb's copy carries only in-frame clones and drops some. Of fewer than 450,000 clones in the sample, about nine tenths were seen once. The source material was peripheral blood. The receptors were sampled from a woman aged 45-65 years with COVID-19, enrolled during active disease.

This chain uses TRBV24-1 with TRBJ2-2; 7 nucleotides agree with TRBD1. Germline assignment: CDR1 KGHDR and CDR2 SFDVKD. With 10 bases clipped from V and 2 bases from J, the junction kept 6 bases outside the gene matches. The CDR3 is 14 amino acids. CDR3 DNA sequence: TGTGCCACGACAGGGATGGATAACACCGGGGAGCTGTTTTTT. The encoded protein is CATTGMDNTGELFF.

The J gene is TRBJ1-5, the V gene TRBV27; 9 bases agree with TRBD1. CDR3 length: 15 residues. V was pared by 5 bases and J by 6 bases, with 8 bases of the junction left unmatched. Germline lookup yields CDR1 MNHEY and CDR2 SMNVEV (reference sequence). CDR3: CASSLTPDRGQPQHF. CDR3 nucleotides: TGTGCCAGCAGTCTAACCCCGGACAGGGGTCAGCCCCAGCATTTT.

This sequence joins TRBV10-3 and TRBJ1-6; tentative D call: TRBD1 (5 bases). The CDR3 is 13 amino acids. Trimming took off 3 bases at V and 10 bases at J, with 10 bases between the two ends. Germline V gives CDR1 ENHRY, CDR2 SYGVKD. CDR3 DNA: TGTGCCATCAGTGAAGACAGTTACTCACCCCTCCACTTT. Encoded protein: CAISEDSYSPLHF.

V gene TRBV9 combines with J gene TRBJ1-1; weak D call: TRBD1 (5 bases). CDR1 is SGDLS, CDR2 YYNGEE, per germline. V dropped 7 bases and J dropped 0 bases, with 13 bases sitting between them. This CDR3 has 14 amino acids. CDR3 sequence: CASGRAVMNTEAFF. CDR3 in DNA: TGTGCCAGCGGCAGGGCGGTCATGAACACTGAAGCTTTCTTT. Using reference TRBV9 and TRBJ1-1 for the parts outside the CDR3, the full variable domain is DSGVTQTPKHLITATGQRVTLRCSPRSGDLSVYWYQQSLDQGLQFLIQYYNGEERAKGNILERFSAQQFPDLHSELNLSSLELGDSALYFCASGRAVMNTEAFFGQGTRLTVV.

This clone has a handful of counts. The CDR3 sequence is CASSQERGSGTGELFF. The CDR3 bases are TGTGCCAGCAGCCAAGAGAGGGGGTCTGGTACCGGGGAGCTGTTTTTT. This chain links TRBV4-2 with TRBJ2-2; D may be TRBD1 (6 bases). Germline loops: CDR1 LGHNA, CDR2 YNFKEQ. V lost 0 bases and J lost 5, with 13 bases in between. CDR3 length equals 16 residues.

This clone showed up just once. The V call is TRBV29-1, the J call TRBJ1-3, with 8 bases matching TRBD1. The CDR3 contains 13 residues. The junction had 5 bases not matched to a gene; V was cut back by 6 bases and J by 4 bases. Germline CDR1 and CDR2: SQVTM and ANQGSEA. CDR3 loop: CSVLDREGNTIYF. The CDR3 nucleotides read TGCAGCGTCCTGGACAGGGAAGGAAACACCATATATTTT. Full variable domain (rest looked up from reference TRBV29-1 and TRBJ1-3): SAVISQKPSRDICQRGTSLTIQCQVDSQVTMMFWYRQQPGQSLTLIATANQGSEATYESGFVIDKFPISRPNLTFSTLTVSNMSPEDSSIYLCSVLDREGNTIYFGEGSWLTVV.

This rearrangement joins TRBV6-5 to TRBJ2-7; D might be TRBD1 (6 bases). Trimming removed 6 bases at V and 2 bases at J, with 11 bases between. The CDR3 has 13 residues. Germline loops: CDR1 MNHEY, CDR2 SVGAGI. CDR3 sequence (DNA): TGTGCCAGCAGGCTTGGACAGACCTACGAGCAGTACTTC. Amino acid sequence: CASRLGQTYEQYF.

This rearrangement joins TRBV5-1 to TRBJ1-1, with TRBD1 matching 8 bases. V dropped 4 bases and J dropped 8; count of bases not matched to a gene: 19. CDR3 size: 17 residues. Germline V gene lookup returns CDR1 SGHRS and CDR2 YFSETQ. The CDR3 bases are TGCGCCAGCAGCGACAGGGGCCAAGTTTCGGGGTGGGAGGAAGCTTTCTTT. This encodes CASSDRGQVSGWEEAFF.

The rearrangement joins TRBV18 to TRBJ1-5; the match to TRBD1 covers 7 bases. From germline, CDR1 is KGHSH and CDR2 LQKENI. The CDR3 is 16 residues long. Germline trimming cut 3 bases from V and 4 bases from J; bases unmatched to any gene: 9. CDR3 bases: TGTGCCAGCTCACCCTACCGGGACAGCGCTAATCAGCCCCAGCATTTT. It yields the protein CASSPYRDSANQPQHF.

J is TRBJ1-4 and V is TRBV5-6; D gene unclear. The V and J ends lost 4 bases and 8 bases respectively, with 15 bases between them. The CDR3 runs 14 residues. Germline CDR1 is SGHDT and CDR2 is YYEEEE. The CDR3 here is CASSSGGPGEKLFF. CDR3 coding DNA: TGTGCCAGCAGCAGTGGAGGGCCGGGGGAAAAACTGTTTTTT.

The V gene is TRBV14, the J gene TRBJ2-3, with 9 bases lining up with TRBD2. The CDR3 spans 19 residues. Germline lookup yields CDR1 SGHDN and CDR2 FVKESK. Trimming took 4 bases from V and 1 from J; bases not matched to a gene: 15. DNA of the CDR3: TGTGCCAGCAGCCGACCACTAGTTAGCGGGGGACCGCGCACAGATACGCAGTATTTT. Translating gives CASSRPLVSGGPRTDTQYF.

In this sample, this clone turned up a few times. The same CDR3 arises from other DNA sequences in this sample as well. The rearrangement links TRBV5-1 to TRBJ1-5; D remains ambiguous. In germline, CDR1 is SGHRS, CDR2 YFSETQ. V was clipped by 4 bases and J by 2 bases, with 10 bases between them. The CDR3 sequence is 14 residues long. The chain's CDR3 is CASSLDGGNQPQHF. The CDR3 DNA is TGCGCCAGCAGCCTCGACGGGGGCAATCAGCCCCAGCATTTT.

The rearrangement links TRBV7-3 to TRBJ2-1; 14 bases align to TRBD2. Germline-derived CDR1 and CDR2 are SGHTA and FQGTGA. Trimming took 5 bases from V and 9 from J; bases not matched to a gene: 18. CDR3 length: 19 amino acids. Here the CDR3 DNA reads TGTGCCAGCAGCCCCACCTCCCCCGGGACTAGCGGGGGTCCGGGTGAGCAGTTCTTC. Amino acids: CASSPTSPGTSGGPGEQFF. Based on the CDR3 plus reference TRBV7-3 and TRBJ2-1, the full variable domain is GAGVSQTPSNKVTEKGKYVELRCDPISGHTALYWYRQSLGQGPEFLIYFQGTGAADDSGLPNDRFFAVRPEGSVSTLKIQRTERGDSAVYLCASSPTSPGTSGGPGEQFFGPGTRLTVL.

V usage is TRBV13 and J usage is TRBJ2-3, with D possibly being TRBD2 (5 bases). The CDR3 has 14 amino acids. Germline CDR1 reads PRHDT; CDR2 reads FYEKMQ (reference sequence). Trimming removed 5 bases from V and 4 bases from J, with 13 bases in between. CDR3 sequence reads: CASSGSKRADTQYF. The CDR3 DNA follows: TGTGCCAGCAGCGGGAGTAAGAGAGCAGATACGCAGTATTTT.

The chain recombines TRBV11-2 with TRBJ1-2; D unresolved. Germline CDR1 is SGHAT and CDR2 is FQNNGV. This CDR3 contains 12 residues. V lost 5 bases, J lost 3 bases, and 7 bases lay in between. CDR3 DNA: TGTGCCAGCAGCGCAGAAGACTATGGCTACACCTTC. It yields the protein CASSAEDYGYTF.

The chain joins TRBV2 to TRBJ2-2, with 8 bases fitting TRBD1. The CDR3 sequence is 14 residues long. V was pared by 5 bases and J by 4 bases, with 3 bases of the junction left unmatched. Germline values: CDR1 SNHLY, CDR2 FYNNEI. DNA for the CDR3: TGTGCCAGCAGTCCGGACAGGGTCACCGGGGAGCTGTTTTTT. Translation: CASSPDRVTGELFF. Together with reference TRBV2 and TRBJ2-2, the CDR3 gives the full variable domain: EPEVTQTPSHQVTQMGQEVILRCVPISNHLYFYWYRQILGQKVEFLVSFYNNEISEKSEIFDDQFSVERPDGSNFTLKIRSTKLEDSAMYFCASSPDRVTGELFFGEGSRLTVL.

The rearrangement uses TRBV29-1 and TRBJ1-1; the D is unclear. The length of the CDR3 is 12 residues. Germline V gene data show CDR1 as SQVTM and CDR2 as ANQGSEA. CDR3 in DNA: TGCTTTCGCGGGAGGAGAAACACTGAAGCTTTCTTT. Encoded protein: CFRGRRNTEAFF.

The rearrangement joins TRBV24-1 to TRBJ1-2; perhaps TRBD1 as D (5 bases). V was clipped by 9 bases and J by 0 bases, with 13 bases between them. Germline loops: CDR1 KGHDR, CDR2 SFDVKD. The CDR3 loop spans 14 amino acids. The CDR3: CATRRGVANYGYTF. CDR3 in DNA: TGTGCCACCCGTCGGGGGGTAGCTAACTATGGCTACACCTTC.

The rearrangement joins TRBV19 to TRBJ1-3; D possibly corresponds to TRBD1 (6 bases). Germline V gene data show CDR1 as LNHDA and CDR2 as SQIVND (reference sequence). CDR3 size: 12 residues. Trimming stripped 8 bases from V and 4 bases from J, with 9 bases between. The CDR3 DNA sequence: TGTGCCAGTGCTGGGGGCGGAAACACCATATATTTT. Translation: CASAGGGNTIYF.

This chain links TRBV20-1 with TRBJ1-2; D uncertain. The CDR3 has 14 residues. The V gene's germline CDR1 is DFQATT and CDR2 SNEGSKA (reference sequence). Trimming took off 3 bases at V and 4 bases at J, with 15 bases between the two ends. In DNA form, the CDR3 reads TGCAGTGCTAGTGAGAGGATGAAATCCTATGGCTACACCTTC. It yields the protein CSASERMKSYGYTF.

The chain combines TRBV25-1 with TRBJ2-1; TRBD2 is a possible D gene (5 bases). In germline, CDR1 is MGHDK, CDR2 SYGVNS. Trimming removed 5 bases from V and 7 bases from J, with 9 bases in between. The CDR3 covers 12 residues. Written as DNA, the CDR3 is TGTGCCAGCAGTTGGACTCTGAATGAGCAGTTCTTC. Protein product: CASSWTLNEQFF.

The gene calls are TRBV24-1 and TRBJ2-3; TRBD2 is a possible D gene (6 bases). The length of the CDR3 is 15 residues. The ends were cut back, 3 bases at V and 5 bases at J, with 14 bases in the middle. Germline CDR1 reads KGHDR; CDR2 reads SFDVKD. CDR3 nucleotide sequence: TGTGCCACCAGTGATGCGGCCGGGGGAGGAGATACGCAGTATTTT. This gives the protein CATSDAAGGGDTQYF.

The J gene is TRBJ2-1, the V gene TRBV4-1, with a tentative D call TRBD2 (6 bases). The ends were cut back, 3 bases at V and 4 bases at J, with 10 bases in the middle. The CDR3 contains 14 residues. Germline CDR1 reads MGHRA; CDR2 reads YSYEKL. CDR3 in DNA: TGCGCCAGCAGCCACCTTCGGGGGTACAATGAGCAGTTCTTC. Translation: CASSHLRGYNEQFF.

In DNA form, the CDR3 reads TGTGCCAGCAGTGAAATAGGGGTTGAAGCTTTCTTT. Encoded protein: CASSEIGVEAFF. The chain employs TRBV6-1 and TRBJ1-1; D may be TRBD1 (5 bases). The CDR3 extends over 12 amino acids. Germline V gene lookup returns CDR1 MNHNS and CDR2 SASEGT. Trimming stripped 2 bases from V and 7 bases from J, with 8 bases between.

This clone has a handful of counts. This CDR3 is CASSIQQGGAYGYTF. The CDR3 DNA is TGTGCCAGCAGCATACAACAGGGGGGCGCTTATGGCTACACCTTC. The chain combines TRBV5-6 with TRBJ1-2; the match to TRBD1 covers 8 bases. Per the germline V gene, CDR1 is SGHDT and CDR2 is YYEEEE. The trim removed 4 bases at V and 5 bases at J, leaving 10 bases unmatched. The CDR3 has 15 amino acids.

The CDR3 sequence is CASSLIRDRVVNEQFF. The CDR3 nucleotides are TGTGCCAGTAGTCTGATCCGGGACAGGGTTGTCAATGAGCAGTTCTTC. The rearrangement links TRBV19 to TRBJ2-1; 9 bases fit TRBD1. Germline V CDR1 and CDR2: LNHDA, SQIVND (reference sequence). The CDR3 length is 16 residues. J lost 6 bases, V lost 5 bases, and 11 bases had no gene match.